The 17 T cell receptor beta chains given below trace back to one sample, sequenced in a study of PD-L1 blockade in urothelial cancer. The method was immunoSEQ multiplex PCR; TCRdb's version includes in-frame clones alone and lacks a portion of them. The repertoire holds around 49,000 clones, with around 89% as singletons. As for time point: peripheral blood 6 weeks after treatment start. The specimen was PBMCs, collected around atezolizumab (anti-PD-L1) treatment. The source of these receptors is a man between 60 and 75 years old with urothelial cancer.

The CDR3 loop is CASSLATQRWEGLYEQYF. In DNA form, the CDR3 reads TGTGCCAGCAGCTTAGCCACCCAGCGGTGGGAAGGGCTCTACGAGCAGTACTTC. This sequence joins TRBV7-2 and TRBJ2-7; D possibly corresponds to TRBD2 (5 bases). This CDR3 has 18 residues. Germline values: CDR1 SGHTA, CDR2 FQGNSA. Trimming pared 0 bases from V and 3 bases from J, leaving 21 bases between.

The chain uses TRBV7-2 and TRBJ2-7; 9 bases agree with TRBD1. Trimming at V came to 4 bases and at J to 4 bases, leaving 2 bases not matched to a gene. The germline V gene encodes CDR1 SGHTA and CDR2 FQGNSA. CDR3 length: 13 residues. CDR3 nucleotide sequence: TGTGCCAGCAGCTACAGGGGGCCTTACGAGCAGTACTTC. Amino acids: CASSYRGPYEQYF.

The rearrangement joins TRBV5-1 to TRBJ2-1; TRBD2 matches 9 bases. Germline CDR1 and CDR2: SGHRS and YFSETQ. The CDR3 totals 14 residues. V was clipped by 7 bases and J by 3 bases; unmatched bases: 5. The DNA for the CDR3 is TGCGCCAGCCAAGCGGGGGGTAGCTACAATGAGCAGTTCTTC. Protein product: CASQAGGSYNEQFF.

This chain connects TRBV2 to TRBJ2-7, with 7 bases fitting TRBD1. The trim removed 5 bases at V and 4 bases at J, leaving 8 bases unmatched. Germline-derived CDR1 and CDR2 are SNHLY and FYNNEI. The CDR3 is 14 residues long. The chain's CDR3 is CASSPDRPLYEQYF. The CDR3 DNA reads TGTGCCAGCAGTCCGGACAGGCCACTGTACGAGCAGTACTTC.

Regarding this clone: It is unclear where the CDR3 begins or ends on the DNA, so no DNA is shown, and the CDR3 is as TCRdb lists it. CDR3 sequence reads: CASILDSGPSYGYTF. The rearrangement joins TRBV6-6 to TRBJ1-2. The CDR3 totals 15 residues, both ends included. The germline V gene has CDR1 MNHNY and CDR2 SVGAGI (reference sequence).

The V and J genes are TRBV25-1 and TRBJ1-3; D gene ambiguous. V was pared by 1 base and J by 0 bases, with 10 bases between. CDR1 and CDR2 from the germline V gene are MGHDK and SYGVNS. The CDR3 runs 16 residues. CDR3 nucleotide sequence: TGTGCCAGCAGTGAATTTGGCAGTGACTCTGGAAACACCATATATTTT. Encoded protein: CASSEFGSDSGNTIYF. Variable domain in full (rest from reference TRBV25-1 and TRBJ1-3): EADIYQTPRYLVIGTGKKITLECSQTMGHDKMYWYQQDPGMELHLIHYSYGVNSTEKGDLSSESTVSRIRTEHFPLTLESARPSHTSQYLCASSEFGSDSGNTIYFGEGSWLTVV.

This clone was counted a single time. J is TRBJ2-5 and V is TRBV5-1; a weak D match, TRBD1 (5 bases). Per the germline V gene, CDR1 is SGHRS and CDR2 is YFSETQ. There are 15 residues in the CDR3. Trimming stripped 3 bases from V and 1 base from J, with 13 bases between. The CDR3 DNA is TGCGCCAGCAGCTATACAGGACAAATCCAAGAGACCCAGTACTTC. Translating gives CASSYTGQIQETQYF.

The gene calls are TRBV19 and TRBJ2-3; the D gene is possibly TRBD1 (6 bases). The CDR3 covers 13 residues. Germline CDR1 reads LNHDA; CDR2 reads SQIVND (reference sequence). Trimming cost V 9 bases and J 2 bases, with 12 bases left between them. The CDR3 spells CASGTPITDTQYF. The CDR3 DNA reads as TGTGCCAGCGGGACACCTATCACAGATACGCAGTATTTT.

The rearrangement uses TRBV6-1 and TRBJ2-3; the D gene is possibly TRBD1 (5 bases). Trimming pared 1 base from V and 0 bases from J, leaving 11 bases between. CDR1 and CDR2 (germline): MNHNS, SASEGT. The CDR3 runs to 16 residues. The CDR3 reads CASSEVLRVSTDTQYF. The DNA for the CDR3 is TGTGCCAGCAGTGAAGTGCTCAGGGTCAGCACAGATACGCAGTATTTT.

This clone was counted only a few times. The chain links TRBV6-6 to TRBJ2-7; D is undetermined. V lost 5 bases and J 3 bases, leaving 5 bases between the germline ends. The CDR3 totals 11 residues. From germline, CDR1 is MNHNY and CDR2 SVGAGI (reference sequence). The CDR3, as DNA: TGTGCCAGCAGTAACGGCTACGAGCAGTACTTC. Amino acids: CASSNGYEQYF.

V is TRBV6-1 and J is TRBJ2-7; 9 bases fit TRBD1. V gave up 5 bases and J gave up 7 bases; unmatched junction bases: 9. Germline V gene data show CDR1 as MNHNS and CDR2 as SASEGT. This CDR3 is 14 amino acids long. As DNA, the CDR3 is TGTGCCAGCAGTCACCGGGACAGGGACCGGGAGCAGTACTTC. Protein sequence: CASSHRDRDREQYF.

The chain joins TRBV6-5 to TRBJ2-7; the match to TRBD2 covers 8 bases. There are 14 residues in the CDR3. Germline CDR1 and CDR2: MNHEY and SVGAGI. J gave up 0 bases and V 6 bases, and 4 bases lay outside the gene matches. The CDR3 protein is CASREGTSSYEQYF. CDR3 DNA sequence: TGTGCCAGCAGGGAGGGGACTAGCTCCTACGAGCAGTACTTC.

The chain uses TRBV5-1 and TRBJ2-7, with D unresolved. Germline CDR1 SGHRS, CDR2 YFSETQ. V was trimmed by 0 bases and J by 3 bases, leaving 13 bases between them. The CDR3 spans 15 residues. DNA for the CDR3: TGCGCCAGCAGCTTGGCCAGCCAGACTCTCTACGAGCAGTACTTC. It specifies CASSLASQTLYEQYF.

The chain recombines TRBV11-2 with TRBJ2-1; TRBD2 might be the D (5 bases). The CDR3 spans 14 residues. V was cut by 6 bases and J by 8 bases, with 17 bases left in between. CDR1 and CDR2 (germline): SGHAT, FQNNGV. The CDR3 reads CASSIGASWYEQFF. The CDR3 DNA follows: TGTGCCAGCAGTATAGGCGCTAGCTGGTATGAGCAGTTCTTC.

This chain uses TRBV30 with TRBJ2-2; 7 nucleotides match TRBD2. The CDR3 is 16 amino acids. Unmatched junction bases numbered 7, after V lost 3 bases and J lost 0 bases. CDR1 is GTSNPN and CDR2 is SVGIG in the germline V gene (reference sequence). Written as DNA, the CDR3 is TGTGCCTGGAGGATCCAGCGGGGATCGAACACCGGGGAGCTGTTTTTT. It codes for CAWRIQRGSNTGELFF.

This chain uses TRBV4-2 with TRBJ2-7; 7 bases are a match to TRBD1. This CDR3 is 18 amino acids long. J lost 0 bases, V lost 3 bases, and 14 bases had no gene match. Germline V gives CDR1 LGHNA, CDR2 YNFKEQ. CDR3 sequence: CASSQRQGTTTDSYEQYF. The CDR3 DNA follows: TGTGCCAGCAGCCAGAGACAGGGAACAACTACCGACTCCTACGAGCAGTACTTC.

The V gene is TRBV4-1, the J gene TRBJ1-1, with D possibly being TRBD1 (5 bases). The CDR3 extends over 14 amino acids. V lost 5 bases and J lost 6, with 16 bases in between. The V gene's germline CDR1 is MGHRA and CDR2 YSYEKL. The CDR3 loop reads CASSKITETAEAFF. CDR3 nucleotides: TGCGCCAGCAGCAAGATCACAGAGACAGCTGAAGCTTTCTTT.